This T cell receptor (beta chain) was captured by sequencing in a study of T cells expressing NK-cell markers. Broader study findings: Over 5 donors showed dominant NKG2C+ clonotypes comprising roughly 1.0-7.0% of their CD8+ T cells.

TCRdb re-called the 5' RACE reads and catalogs CDR3 proteins one per entry, DNA excluded. The ten most abundant clones cover 7.3% of a sample with 440,000 or so distinct CDR3 sequences. On this clonotype itself: The target antigen is unknown.

The sequenced sample consisted of blood T cells: a sorted CD56 or NKG2C T cell subset, CD4+ or CD8+ T cells, or bulk PBMC T cells (not recorded which). The TCR comes from a woman between 18 and 69 years old in good health.

CDR3 region: CASSSASGGYTF. The J gene is TRBJ1-2, the V gene TRBV7-9. From germline, CDR1 is SEHNR and CDR2 FQNEAQ (reference sequence). This CDR3 has 12 residues. Full variable domain (remainder filled in from reference TRBV7-9 and TRBJ1-2): DTGVSQNPRHKITKRGQNVTFRCDPISEHNRLYWYRQTLGQGPEFLTYFQNEAQLEKSRLLSDRFSAERPKGSFSTLEIQRTEQGDSAMYLCASSSASGGYTFGSGTRLTVV.